The clone carrying this T cell receptor beta chain has a handful of counts. Its matching antigen is unknown. Germline CDR1 MGHRA, CDR2 YSYEKL. The CDR3 contains 15 residues. V shed 6 bases, J shed 5 bases, and the junction held 7 bases outside the gene matches. Reverse transcribing all isolated RNA meant expressed TCRB transcripts were sequenced. Sequencing was performed with immunoSEQ multiplex PCR; in TCRdb, only in-frame clones are kept and a portion is missing. The sample gives 85,000 to 110,000 clones, 28% of which show up once; 0.53% is in the top ten. This sample stems from a study of beta chain features in type 1 diabetes. Whole-study results and caveats: Moderate yet significant TCRB CDR3 shortening was seen in Type 1 diabetes patients in all four CD4+ subsets.

Source material: central memory CD4+ T cells from blood. The sequence was collected from a woman between 18 and 29 years old with type 1 diabetes. V is TRBV4-1 and J is TRBJ2-3; TRBD2 agrees at 11 bases. The CDR3 reads CASSPTSGKQDTQYF. The CDR3 DNA follows: TGCGCCAGCAGTCCGACTAGCGGGAAGCAAGATACGCAGTATTTT.